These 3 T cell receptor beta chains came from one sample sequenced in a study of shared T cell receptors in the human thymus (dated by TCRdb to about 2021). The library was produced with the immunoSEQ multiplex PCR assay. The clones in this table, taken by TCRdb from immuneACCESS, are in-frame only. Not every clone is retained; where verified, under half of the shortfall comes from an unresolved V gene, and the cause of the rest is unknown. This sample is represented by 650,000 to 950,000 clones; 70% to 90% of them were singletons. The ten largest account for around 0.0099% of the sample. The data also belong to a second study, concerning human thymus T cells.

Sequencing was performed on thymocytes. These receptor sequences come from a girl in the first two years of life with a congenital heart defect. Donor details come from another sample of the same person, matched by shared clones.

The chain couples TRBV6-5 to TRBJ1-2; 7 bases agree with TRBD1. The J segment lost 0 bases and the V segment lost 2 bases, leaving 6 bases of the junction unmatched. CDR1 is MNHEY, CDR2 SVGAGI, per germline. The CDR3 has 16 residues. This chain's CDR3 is CASSYRTGLSNYGYTF. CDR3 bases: TGTGCCAGCAGTTACAGGACAGGACTATCTAACTATGGCTACACCTTC.

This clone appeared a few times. CDR3 residues: CASSQNPRQSDPNNHYNEQFF. In DNA form, the CDR3 reads TGTGCCAGCAGCCAAAACCCTCGACAGAGCGACCCAAACAACCACTACAATGAGCAGTTCTTC. The rearrangement links TRBV14 to TRBJ2-1; D possibly corresponds to TRBD1 (5 bases). V dropped 2 bases and J dropped 3 bases, with 29 bases sitting between them. CDR1 and CDR2 (germline): SGHDN, FVKESK. This CDR3 has 21 amino acids.

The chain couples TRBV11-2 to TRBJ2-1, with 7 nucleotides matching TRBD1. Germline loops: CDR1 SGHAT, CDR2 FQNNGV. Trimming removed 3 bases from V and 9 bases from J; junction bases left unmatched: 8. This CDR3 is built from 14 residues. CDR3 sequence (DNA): TGTGCCAGCAGCTTGGGTGGTCCAGGGGGTGAGCAGTTCTTC. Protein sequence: CASSLGGPGGEQFF.